This T cell receptor (beta chain) was sequenced during a study of regulatory T cells in long-lasting Graves disease. General study points: Persistent disease favored TRBV28, TRBJ1-2 and TRBJ2-5.

Building the TCR beta libraries relied on iRepertoire HTBI primers, and CDR3 regions underwent Arm-PCR. TCRdb reprocessed the multiplex PCR reads with MiXCR, giving one entry per CDR3 protein. The profile shows a few hundred thousand distinct CDR3 sequences, over 15% of them singletons. In regard to this clonotype: Its specificity is not known.

Germline assignment: CDR1 KGHSH and CDR2 LQKENI. There are 17 residues in the CDR3. V was shortened by 1 base and J by 3 bases, with 17 bases between the two germline ends. Time point: newly diagnosed GD, antithyroid drugs for less than 3 months. PBMCs were the source of the RNA used for TCR sequencing. These data were also filed under a second study, of T cells in Graves' hyperthyroidism and ophthalmopathy. This second report adds: A lack of ophthalmopathy progression within 18 months defined stable Graves' hyperthyroidism. Ophthalmopathy cases were set apart from stable hyperthyroidism by a 13 V-J model. The model anticipated ophthalmopathy a median approximately six months pre-onset.

The clonotype was recovered from a man in his forties with Graves disease. The V gene is TRBV18, the J gene TRBJ2-3, with D possibly matching TRBD1 (6 bases). Sequencing used peripheral blood mononuclear cells (PBMCs), obtained at new diagnosis, from a patient treated with antithyroid drugs. The CDR3 DNA follows: TGTGCCAGCTCACCACGGCGGATCGGGACACTTACAGATACGCAGTATTTT. It codes for CASSPRRIGTLTDTQYF.